This TCR beta chain stems from a study of graft-versus-host responses after intestinal transplantation. V lost 2 bases and J lost 9, with 14 bases in between. Germline-derived CDR1 and CDR2 are MNHNS and SASEGT. The CDR3 contains 15 residues. This clone was seen more than once but under ten times. Its antigen is as yet unknown. Here immunoSEQ multiplex PCR was the method, and the copy in TCRdb shows in-frame clones only, minus some. This table has 90,000 to 95,000 clones, approximately 92% appearing once. The sample was unstimulated CD8+ T cells sorted from spleen or lymph node cells, taken before intestinal transplant. The sequence came from a human donor who received an intestinal transplant. The chain carries TRBV6-1 and TRBJ1-6; D not certain. This CDR3 is CASSENGGPFSPLHF. Here the CDR3 DNA reads TGTGCCAGCAGTGAAAACGGAGGGCCTTTTTCACCCCTCCACTTT.